The source of this T cell receptor beta chain is a study of control samples from healthy donors and cancer patients. Generated by immunoSEQ multiplex PCR, the TCRdb table keeps only in-frame clones and is missing some. The sample has some 110,000 clones, approximately 90% seen once; the top ten hold 2.3%. This clone was counted once. This CDR3 is built from 13 residues. Between the trimmed V and J ends, which lost 5 bases and 3 bases, there was a span of 10 bases. From germline, CDR1 is LNHDA and CDR2 SQIVND (reference sequence). The source is a woman in her 70s in good health. The J gene is TRBJ1-2, the V gene TRBV19; no firm D call. Sequenced material: blood. The CDR3 DNA sequence: TGTGCCAGTAGTCAGCGAGGAGACTATGGCTACACCTTC. Its protein is CASSQRGDYGYTF. The whole variable domain, filled in from reference TRBV19 and TRBJ1-2, reads DGGITQSPKYLFRKEGQNVTLSCEQNLNHDAMYWYRQDPGQGLRLIYYSQIVNDFQKGDIAEGYSVSREKKESFPLTVTSAQKNPTAFYLCASSQRGDYGYTFGSGTRLTVV.